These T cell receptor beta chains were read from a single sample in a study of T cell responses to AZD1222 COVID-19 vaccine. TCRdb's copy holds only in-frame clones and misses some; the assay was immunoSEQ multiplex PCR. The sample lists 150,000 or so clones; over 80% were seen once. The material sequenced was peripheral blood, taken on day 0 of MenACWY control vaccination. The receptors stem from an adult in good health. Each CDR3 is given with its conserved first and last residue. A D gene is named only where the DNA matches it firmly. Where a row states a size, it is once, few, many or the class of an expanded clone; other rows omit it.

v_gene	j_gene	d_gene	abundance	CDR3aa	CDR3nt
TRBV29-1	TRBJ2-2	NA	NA	CSVREQGTGELFF	TGCAGCGTGAGAGAACAGGGTACCGGGGAGCTGTTTTTT
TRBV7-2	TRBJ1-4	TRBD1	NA	CASSPRPGQGDEKLFF	TGTGCCAGCAGCCCGCGTCCGGGACAGGGCGATGAAAAACTGTTTTTT
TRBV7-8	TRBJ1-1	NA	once	CATSTGTTRNTEAFF	TGTGCCACATCCACCGGGACAACCCGGAACACTGAAGCTTTCTTT
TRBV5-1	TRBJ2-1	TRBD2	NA	CASSFIGGVSYNEQFF	TGCGCCAGCAGCTTCATCGGGGGGGTCTCCTACAATGAGCAGTTCTTC
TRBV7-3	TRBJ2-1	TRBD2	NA	CASSSGLAGFNEQFF	TGTGCCAGCAGCTCGGGACTAGCGGGATTCAATGAGCAGTTCTTC
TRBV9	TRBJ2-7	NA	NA	CASSPDSLPYEQYF	TGTGCCAGCAGCCCCGACAGCCTGCCCTACGAGCAGTACTTC
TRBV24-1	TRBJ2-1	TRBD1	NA	CATAGQGNKTYNEQFF	TGTGCCACCGCCGGACAGGGGAATAAAACCTACAATGAGCAGTTCTTC
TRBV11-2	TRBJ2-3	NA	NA	CASSFFGQGGTDTQYF	TGTGCCAGCAGCTTTTTTGGGCAGGGTGGCACAGATACGCAGTATTTT
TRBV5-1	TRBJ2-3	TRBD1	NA	CASSSQGASTDTQYF	TGCGCCAGCAGCTCACAGGGGGCCAGCACAGATACGCAGTATTTT
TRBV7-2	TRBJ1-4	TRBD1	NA	CASSPRQGAREKLFF	TGTGCCAGCAGTCCCAGACAGGGGGCACGGGAAAAACTGTTTTTT
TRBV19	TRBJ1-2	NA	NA	CASRIGGRKGHGYTF	TGTGCCAGTAGAATTGGGGGACGCAAGGGGCATGGCTACACCTTC
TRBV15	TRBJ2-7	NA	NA	CATSRELVSYEQYF	TGTGCCACCAGCAGAGAACTGGTCTCCTACGAGCAGTACTTC
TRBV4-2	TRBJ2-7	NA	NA	CASSQGEGRYEQYF	TGTGCCAGCAGCCAGGGCGAGGGGAGGTACGAGCAGTACTTC
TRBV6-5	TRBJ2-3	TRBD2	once	CASRTGTSGTDTQYF	TGTGCCAGCAGGACCGGGACTAGCGGGACCGATACGCAGTATTTT
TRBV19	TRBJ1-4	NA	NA	CASSWAVNEKLFF	TGTGCCAGTAGTTGGGCTGTAAATGAAAAACTGTTTTTT
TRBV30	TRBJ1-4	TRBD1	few	CAWSVETGTSTNEKLFF	TGTGCCTGGAGTGTTGAGACAGGGACCTCGACTAATGAAAAACTGTTTTTT
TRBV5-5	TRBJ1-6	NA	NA	CASSLGVNSPLHF	TGTGCCAGCAGCTTGGGAGTGAATTCACCCCTCCACTTT
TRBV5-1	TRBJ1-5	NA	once	CASSLGWDGSNQPQHF	TGCGCCAGCAGCTTGGGATGGGACGGGAGCAATCAGCCCCAGCATTTT
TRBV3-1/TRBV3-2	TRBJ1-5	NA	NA	CASSQDLRGTGNQPQHF	TGTGCCAGCAGCCAAGATCTGAGGGGAACTGGCAATCAGCCCCAGCATTTT
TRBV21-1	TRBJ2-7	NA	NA	CASSKEGQGWSRYSYEQYF	TGTGCCAGCAGCAAAGAGGGACAAGGGTGGTCCAGATACTCCTACGAGCAGTACTTC
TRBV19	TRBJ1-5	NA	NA	CASTEAGNQPQHF	TGTGCCAGTACCGAGGCAGGCAATCAGCCCCAGCATTTT
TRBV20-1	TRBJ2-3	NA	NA	CSASRDPSTDTQYF	TGCAGTGCTAGTAGGGACCCGAGCACAGATACGCAGTATTTT
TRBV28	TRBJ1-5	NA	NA	CASSRLSNQPQHF	TGTGCCAGCAGTAGATTAAGCAATCAGCCCCAGCATTTT
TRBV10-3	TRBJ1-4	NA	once	CAISARGEKLFF	TGTGCCATCAGTGCGCGCGGTGAAAAACTGTTTTTT
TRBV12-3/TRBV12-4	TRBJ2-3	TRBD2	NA	CASTSGGTDTQYF	TGTGCCAGCACGAGCGGGGGCACAGATACGCAGTATTTT
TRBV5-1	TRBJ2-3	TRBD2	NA	CASSFSSGGPIRTDTQYF	TGCGCCAGCAGCTTTAGTAGCGGGGGACCAATTCGCACAGATACGCAGTATTTT
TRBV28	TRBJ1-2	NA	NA	CASSTGPENYGYTF	TGTGCCAGCAGCACGGGACCCGAGAACTATGGCTACACCTTC
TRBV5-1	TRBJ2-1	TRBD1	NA	CASSTDRRNEQFF	TGCGCCAGCAGCACGGACAGGAGGAATGAGCAGTTCTTC
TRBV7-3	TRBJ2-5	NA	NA	CASSSGPRETQYF	TGTGCCAGCAGCTCGGGCCCTAGGGAGACCCAGTACTTC
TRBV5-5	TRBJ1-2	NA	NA	CASTPDGTPTNYGYTF	TGTGCCAGCACCCCAGATGGGACACCTACTAACTATGGCTACACCTTC
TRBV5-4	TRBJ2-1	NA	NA	CASSLRSGDDEQFF	TGTGCCAGCAGCTTGCGGTCGGGAGATGATGAGCAGTTCTTC
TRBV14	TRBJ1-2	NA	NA	CASSQGGGGYGYTF	TGTGCCAGCAGCCAAGGCGGGGGAGGCTATGGCTACACCTTC
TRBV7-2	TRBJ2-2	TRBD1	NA	CASSSGGRWELFF	TGTGCCAGCAGCTCAGGGGGCAGGTGGGAGCTGTTTTTT
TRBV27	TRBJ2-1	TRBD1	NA	CASSLSAGGSYNEQFF	TGTGCCAGCAGTTTATCGGCAGGGGGATCCTACAATGAGCAGTTCTTC
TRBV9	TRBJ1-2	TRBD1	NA	CASSTRPNDRGLFGYTF	TGTGCCAGCAGCACCCGACCTAATGACAGGGGGCTCTTTGGCTACACCTTC